This T cell receptor beta chain was documented in a study of T-cell memory formation after mild COVID-19. Across the whole study: Largely, TCR clusters stayed within a single donor. Findings and caveats of the study: Memory cells collected pre-infection included some clones that later responded, suggesting cross-reactive memory joined.

CDR1 SGHAT and CDR2 FQNNGV come from the germline V gene. Trimming took 5 bases from V and 5 from J, leaving 10 bases between them. The CDR3 contains 13 residues. This clonotype has only a few counts. No antigen is known for it. Constant-segment primers were used for 5'RACE, and the resulting TCR alpha and TCR beta cDNA libraries carried sample barcodes and UMIs. TCRdb used MiXCR to reprocess the 5' RACE reads, holding one entry per CDR3 protein. Here the sample spans over 450,000 distinct CDR3 sequences, around 21% being singletons. The sample was PBMCs or a T cell subset sorted from them (not recorded which). J is TRBJ2-1 and V is TRBV11-2, with D hard to call. The receptor was isolated from an adult woman who had mild COVID-19 (a few samples of this study predate the infection). Cell type and time point are not known. The CDR3 spells CASSPRWNNEQFF. CDR3 coding DNA: TGTGCCAGCAGCCCACGGTGGAACAATGAGCAGTTCTTC.